The rows below give T cell receptor beta chains drawn from one sample of a study of cytotoxic CD8 clonotypes in ibrutinib-treated CLL. The repertoire was sequenced with immunoSEQ multiplex PCR; TCRdb's copy has only in-frame clones and lacks some. The table lists around 200,000 clones, approximately 79% of them singletons. The sample in question was PBMCs, obtained after 12 months of ibrutinib treatment. These receptors were obtained from a human donor with chronic lymphocytic leukemia. CDR3s include the opening cysteine and the closing phenylalanine or tryptophan. D genes are given only for firm matches. Clone size is given for some rows only: seen once, a few or many times, or a class if the clone is expanded.

j_gene | d_gene | abundance | v_gene | CDR3nt | CDR3aa
TRBJ2-3 | TRBD1 | - | TRBV19 | TGTGCCAGTAGACCCCTGGGACAGGGGGCCCCAGATACGCAGTATTTT | CASRPLGQGAPDTQYF
TRBJ1-1 | - | - | TRBV6-6 | TGTGCCAGCAGTTACACTGGCCGTGGTGAAGCTTTCTTT | CASSYTGRGEAFF
TRBJ2-3 | TRBD2 | - | TRBV18 | TGTGCCAGCTCACCACCGGGGGTAGCGGGGGGACCTCTGCATTTT | CASSPPGVAGGPLHF
TRBJ1-1 | TRBD1 | - | TRBV27 | TGTGCCAGCAGTATATCCGGACAGGTAGCTGAAGCTTTCTTT | CASSISGQVAEAFF
TRBJ1-4 | TRBD1 | - | TRBV2 | TGTGCCAGCAGCCGAGGAGGGACAGGGGGCGAAAAACTGTTTTTT | CASSRGGTGGEKLFF
TRBJ2-5 | TRBD2 | - | TRBV6-1 | TGTGCCAGCCGTTCGGCCGCGGGGGGAGAAGAGACCCAGTACTTC | CASRSAAGGEETQYF
TRBJ1-2 | - | - | TRBV6-1 | TGTGCCAGCAGTGAAAGGTTGAAGTATAGAGGGCCTAACTATGGCTACACCTTC | CASSERLKYRGPNYGYTF
TRBJ2-1 | - | many | TRBV6-5 | TGTGCCAGCAGTTACTGGGGGGGCCACAATGAGCAGTTCTTC | CASSYWGGHNEQFF
TRBJ2-7 | TRBD2 | - | TRBV11-2 | TGTGCCAGCAGCTTAGTCGCACTAGCGGGAGTTGGCGAGCAGTACTTC | CASSLVALAGVGEQYF
TRBJ1-1 | - | - | TRBV19 | TGTGCCAGTTTACCAGGAAAGAACACTGAAGCTTTCTTT | CASLPGKNTEAFF